These 29 T cell receptor beta chains were sequenced from one sample in a study of cytomegalovirus exposure and HLA in healthy donors. The primer mix had 60 Vbeta and 13 Jbeta primers. Generated by immunoSEQ multiplex PCR, the TCRdb table keeps only in-frame clones and is missing some. This repertoire shows more than 90,000 clones, more than 80% found once; its top ten account for about 3.9%. The source material was PBMCs. The receptor set was obtained from a man aged 30 to 45 in good health and CMV-seronegative.

The chain joins TRBV11-2 to TRBJ2-7; 8 bases fit TRBD1. CDR1 SGHAT and CDR2 FQNNGV come from the germline V gene. The CDR3 runs to 16 residues. With 4 bases clipped from V and 1 base from J, the junction kept 9 bases outside the gene matches. CDR3 sequence (DNA): TGTGCCAGCAGCTCCCTGACGGGACAGGCTTCCTACGAGCAGTACTTC. Its translation is CASSSLTGQASYEQYF.

V gene TRBV6-1 combines with J gene TRBJ2-1; 11 bases are shared with TRBD1. This CDR3 is built from 15 residues. Germline V gene lookup returns CDR1 MNHNS and CDR2 SASEGT. After removal of 3 bases from V and 7 bases from J, the junction contained 5 bases not matched to a gene. CDR3 bases: TGTGCCAGCAGTGAGGAGGGGACAGGGGGAAATGAGCAGTTCTTC. Its protein is CASSEEGTGGNEQFF.

The chain carries TRBV7-9 and TRBJ2-7, with 10 bases lining up with TRBD1. CDR3 length: 13 amino acids. Germline trimming cut 10 bases from V and 9 bases from J; bases unmatched to any gene: 12. The V gene's germline CDR1 is SEHNR and CDR2 FQNEAQ (reference sequence). The CDR3 protein is CATSGTGVGLQYF. The CDR3 DNA follows: TGTGCCACTTCCGGGACAGGGGTAGGGCTGCAGTACTTC.

V is TRBV4-1 and J is TRBJ2-7; a possible D gene is TRBD2 (5 bases). This CDR3 spans 15 amino acids. The V gene's germline CDR1 is MGHRA and CDR2 YSYEKL. The ends were cut back, 1 base at V and 2 bases at J, with 12 bases in the middle. CDR3 amino acids: CASSQVSSRAYEQYF. The CDR3 nucleotides are TGCGCCAGCAGCCAAGTGTCCTCGCGGGCCTACGAGCAGTACTTC.

The CDR3 loop reads CASSSRDRGHGGYTF. CDR3 nucleotides: TGTGCCAGCAGTTCCCGGGACAGGGGGCATGGTGGCTACACCTTC. The rearrangement links TRBV6-5 to TRBJ1-2, with 12 bases fitting TRBD1. This CDR3 has 15 residues. J lost 7 bases, V lost 4 bases, and 7 bases had no gene match. From germline, CDR1 is MNHEY and CDR2 SVGAGI.

The chain uses TRBV27 and TRBJ2-7; 8 bases are a match to TRBD1. This CDR3 comprises 14 residues. Germline V lookup: CDR1 MNHEY, CDR2 SMNVEV (reference sequence). V gave up 5 bases and J gave up 4 bases; unmatched junction bases: 7. In DNA, the CDR3 is TGTGCCAGCAGTCAAGGACAGGGTGGGTACGAGCAGTACTTC. Its translation is CASSQGQGGYEQYF.

The chain uses TRBV27 and TRBJ2-1; TRBD2 matches at 9 bases. The germline gives CDR1 MNHEY, CDR2 SMNVEV (reference sequence). J was trimmed by 3 bases and V by 3 bases; bases with no gene match: 3. This CDR3 has 15 residues. The DNA of the CDR3 is TGTGCCAGCAGTTTTAGCGGGAGTTTCTACAATGAGCAGTTCTTC. Translated: CASSFSGSFYNEQFF.

CDR3 sequence (DNA): TGTGCCAGCAGCTCTCCGGGAATTGGGGAGACCCAGTACTTC. This encodes CASSSPGIGETQYF. The chain links TRBV7-7 to TRBJ2-5; a possible D gene is TRBD2 (5 bases). The V end was cut by 4 bases, the J end by 5 bases, with 14 bases between. The CDR3 loop spans 14 amino acids. Germline-derived CDR1 and CDR2 are SSHAT and FNYEAQ (reference sequence).

J is TRBJ2-6 and V is TRBV7-2; D unclear. V lost 1 base and J 4 bases, leaving 8 bases between the germline ends. This CDR3 spans 15 amino acids. Germline V gene lookup returns CDR1 SGHTA and CDR2 FQGNSA. The chain's CDR3 is CASSLDPRGANVLTF. CDR3 nucleotides: TGTGCCAGCAGCTTAGATCCTCGGGGGGCCAACGTCCTGACTTTC.

The rearrangement uses TRBV5-4 and TRBJ2-7, with 8 bases matching TRBD2. Per germline, CDR1 SGHNT and CDR2 YYREEE (reference sequence). The CDR3 runs 15 residues. The junction had 10 bases not matched to a gene; V was cut back by 4 bases and J by 4 bases. CDR3 DNA: TGTGCCAGCAGCCCACGGGGACTAGTGGGTTACGAGCAGTACTTC. Amino acids: CASSPRGLVGYEQYF.

This clone was found a few times. J is TRBJ1-6 and V is TRBV7-9; 8 nucleotides match TRBD1. The CDR3 spans 15 residues. The germline CDR1 and CDR2 sequences are SEHNR and FQNEAQ (reference sequence). J lost 9 bases, V lost 8 bases, and 12 bases had no gene match. CDR3 in DNA: TGTGCCAGCGGGCCGACAGGGGTTAATTTTTCACCCCTCCACTTT. Protein: CASGPTGVNFSPLHF.

In this sample, this clone turned up once. This chain connects TRBV4-3 to TRBJ2-7; possibly TRBD2 for D (6 bases). CDR1 and CDR2 (germline): LGHNA, YSLEER. The CDR3 loop spans 16 amino acids. Deletions cut 0 bases from V and 5 bases from J, with 17 bases between. The CDR3 region has the DNA TGCGCCAGCAGCCAAGAACCGGGGGACGAGGGCGACGAGCAGTACTTC. It specifies CASSQEPGDEGDEQYF.

V gene TRBV6-6 combines with J gene TRBJ1-4; the match to TRBD1 covers 12 bases. The CDR3 spans 16 residues. Trimming at V came to 0 bases and at J to 11 bases, leaving 7 bases not matched to a gene. The germline V gene has CDR1 MNHNY and CDR2 SVGAGI (reference sequence). Here the CDR3 reads CASSYSRDRGPDKLFF. The CDR3 region has the DNA TGTGCCAGCAGTTACTCGAGGGACAGGGGGCCTGACAAACTGTTTTTT.

As DNA, the CDR3 is TGCGCCAGCAGCTTGGGGTGGACTAGCGGGGACAAGAACTACAATGAGCAGTTCTTC. The encoded protein is CASSLGWTSGDKNYNEQFF. The chain carries TRBV5-1 and TRBJ2-1, with TRBD2 identical over 12 bases. CDR3 length: 19 amino acids. Trimming at V came to 0 bases and at J to 3 bases, leaving 10 bases not matched to a gene. Germline lookup yields CDR1 SGHRS and CDR2 YFSETQ.

CDR3 DNA: TGTGCCAGCAGTTTCCAGCCCCGGACTAGCGGGAGGGTCTATGAGCAGTTCTTC. Amino acid sequence: CASSFQPRTSGRVYEQFF. The genes are TRBV27 and TRBJ2-1; TRBD2 matches 15 bases. The J segment lost 8 bases and the V segment lost 3 bases, leaving 11 bases of the junction unmatched. In germline, CDR1 is MNHEY, CDR2 SMNVEV (reference sequence). The CDR3 runs 18 residues.

This clone was seen only a few times. The rearrangement uses TRBV5-6 and TRBJ1-1; 8 bases fit TRBD1. This CDR3 comprises 15 residues. The germline CDR1 and CDR2 sequences are SGHDT and YYEEEE. V lost 2 bases to trimming and J lost 0 bases; unmatched junction nucleotides: 3. The CDR3 DNA reads as TGTGCCAGCAGCTTATGGACAGGGATGAACACTGAAGCTTTCTTT. This encodes CASSLWTGMNTEAFF. Filled out from reference TRBV5-6 and TRBJ1-1, the complete variable domain reads DAGVTQSPTHLIKTRGQQVTLRCSPKSGHDTVSWYQQALGQGPQFIFQYYEEEERQRGNFPDRFSGHQFPNYSSELNVNALLLGDSALYLCASSLWTGMNTEAFFGQGTRLTVV.

This sequence joins TRBV28 and TRBJ1-1, with a tentative D call TRBD1 (6 bases). Trimming took off 8 bases at V and 1 base at J, with 20 bases between the two ends. This CDR3 comprises 16 residues. Germline CDR1 MDHEN, CDR2 SYDVKM. The CDR3 is CASGAYLGGPNTEAFF. As DNA, the CDR3 is TGTGCCAGCGGGGCCTATTTGGGGGGGCCGAACACTGAAGCTTTCTTT.

The chain's CDR3 is CASTLKIADTDTQYF. CDR3 nucleotides: TGTGCCAGCACCCTCAAGATAGCCGACACAGATACGCAGTATTTT. The chain has TRBV5-8 and TRBJ2-3, with D unclear. Between the trimmed V and J ends, which lost 6 bases and 2 bases, there was a span of 16 bases. Germline V CDR1 and CDR2: SGHTS, YDEGEE. The CDR3 is 15 residues long.

This clone was seen more than once but under ten times. CDR3 loop: CASIGLGGPYEQYF. The CDR3 coding sequence is TGTGCCAGCATTGGACTAGGGGGACCCTACGAGCAGTACTTC. The rearrangement links TRBV6-5 to TRBJ2-7; tentatively, D is TRBD2 (7 bases). The CDR3 loop spans 14 amino acids. CDR1 and CDR2 from the germline V gene are MNHEY and SVGAGI. Trimming took off 7 bases at V and 2 bases at J, with 15 bases between the two ends.

The chain is built from TRBV27 and TRBJ2-1, with TRBD1 identical over 8 bases. Germline V lookup: CDR1 MNHEY, CDR2 SMNVEV (reference sequence). Trimming at V came to 6 bases and at J to 3 bases, leaving 10 bases not matched to a gene. The CDR3 extends over 16 amino acids. The CDR3 region is CASRKDGTGFYNEQFF. Here the CDR3 DNA reads TGTGCCAGCAGAAAAGACGGGACAGGATTCTACAATGAGCAGTTCTTC.

V gene TRBV7-9 combines with J gene TRBJ1-1, with a tentative D call TRBD1 (6 bases). V lost 3 bases, J lost 4 bases, and 15 bases lay in between. The CDR3 is 15 amino acids. CDR1 and CDR2 from the germline V gene are SEHNR and FQNEAQ (reference sequence). The DNA of the CDR3 is TGTGCCAGCAGCTTCGAACAGGGCCGCGGCACTGAAGCTTTCTTT. Its protein is CASSFEQGRGTEAFF.

This chain joins TRBV28 and TRBJ1-4, with 10 bases matching TRBD1. Germline-derived CDR1 and CDR2 are MDHEN and SYDVKM. Losses at the gene ends were 7 bases for V and 8 bases for J; bases not matched to a gene: 7. The CDR3 is made up of 14 amino acids. CDR3 sequence reads: CASMTGGVGEKLFF. For the CDR3, the DNA is TGTGCCAGCATGACAGGGGGCGTGGGAGAAAAACTGTTTTTT.

The chain combines TRBV20-1 with TRBJ1-2; D may be TRBD1 (5 bases). The CDR3 covers 11 residues. The V gene's germline CDR1 is DFQATT and CDR2 SNEGSKA (reference sequence). The CDR3 sequence is CSYYGGYGYTF. Here the CDR3 DNA reads TGCAGCTATTACGGGGGCTATGGCTACACCTTC.

The chain links TRBV29-1 to TRBJ2-7; TRBD2 matches at 7 bases. Germline trimming cut 5 bases from V and 2 bases from J; bases unmatched to any gene: 6. The CDR3 sequence is 13 residues long. CDR1 and CDR2 (germline): SQVTM, ANQGSEA. For the CDR3, the DNA is TGCAGCGTTATGGGGGGGGGAACCTACGAGCAGTACTTC. This translates into CSVMGGGTYEQYF.

V is TRBV30 and J is TRBJ2-7; D is perhaps TRBD1 (6 bases). CDR1 is GTSNPN and CDR2 is SVGIG in the germline V gene (reference sequence). The ends were cut back, 5 bases at V and 7 bases at J, with 24 bases in the middle. The CDR3 loop spans 15 amino acids. CDR3 in DNA: TGTGCCTGGGACGGGTGGACAGAACAGGTGAATGAGCAGTACTTC. Amino acids: CAWDGWTEQVNEQYF.

This clone has just one count. The V gene is TRBV30, the J gene TRBJ2-1; D perhaps matches TRBD2 (6 bases). Per the germline V gene, CDR1 is GTSNPN and CDR2 is SVGIG (reference sequence). CDR3 size: 16 residues. V lost 1 base, J lost 3 bases, and 16 bases lay in between. The CDR3 DNA sequence: TGTGCCTGGAGTGGGTCGTGGGGGAGGAACTACAATGAGCAGTTCTTC. Its protein is CAWSGSWGRNYNEQFF.

This clone was recorded only once. This chain joins TRBV10-3 and TRBJ2-1, with 7 bases matching TRBD1. CDR3 length equals 12 residues. The germline gives CDR1 ENHRY, CDR2 SYGVKD. V lost 5 bases, J lost 10 bases, and 5 bases stayed unmatched. Written as DNA, the CDR3 is TGTGCCATCAGTCAGGGGGAAGGCGAGCAGTTCTTC. Translation: CAISQGEGEQFF.

The chain combines TRBV28 with TRBJ2-7; 7 bases align to TRBD1. The CDR3 loop spans 15 amino acids. In germline, CDR1 is MDHEN, CDR2 SYDVKM. Germline trimming cut 4 bases from V and 4 bases from J; bases unmatched to any gene: 10. The CDR3 sequence: CASSSGDSLGYEQYF. CDR3 DNA sequence: TGTGCCAGCAGTTCCGGGGACAGCCTGGGTTACGAGCAGTACTTC.

This clone has a single count. This chain uses TRBV28 with TRBJ2-7; 8 bases line up with TRBD1. Germline CDR1 MDHEN, CDR2 SYDVKM. V lost 6 bases to trimming and J lost 4 bases; unmatched junction nucleotides: 17. This CDR3 has 17 residues. DNA of the CDR3: TGTGCCAGCAGCATAAACCACCGCGGACAGGGCCTTTACGAGCAGTACTTC. Protein sequence: CASSINHRGQGLYEQYF. The full variable domain, its missing parts supplied by reference TRBV28 and TRBJ2-7, is DVKVTQSSRYLVKRTGEKVFLECVQDMDHENMFWYRQDPGLGLRLIYFSYDVKMKEKGDIPEGYSVSREKKERFSLILESASTNQTSMYLCASSINHRGQGLYEQYFGPGTRLTVT.